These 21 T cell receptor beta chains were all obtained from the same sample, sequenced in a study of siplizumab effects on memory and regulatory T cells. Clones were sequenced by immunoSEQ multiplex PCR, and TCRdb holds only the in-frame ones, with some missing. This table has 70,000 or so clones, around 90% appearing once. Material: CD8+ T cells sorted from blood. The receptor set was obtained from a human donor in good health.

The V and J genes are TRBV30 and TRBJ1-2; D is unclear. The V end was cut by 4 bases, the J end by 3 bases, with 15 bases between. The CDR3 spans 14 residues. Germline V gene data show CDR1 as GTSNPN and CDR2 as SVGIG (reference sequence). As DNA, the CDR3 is TGTGCCTGGACTTGGGAGGATGGGTACTATGGCTACACCTTC. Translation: CAWTWEDGYYGYTF.

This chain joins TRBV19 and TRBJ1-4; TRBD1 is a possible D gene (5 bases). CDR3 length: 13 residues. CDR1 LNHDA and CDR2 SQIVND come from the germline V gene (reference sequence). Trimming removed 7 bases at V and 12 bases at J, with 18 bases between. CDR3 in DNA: TGTGCCAGTACCCCGGGGGTGGCGGACCAACTGTTTTTT. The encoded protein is CASTPGVADQLFF.

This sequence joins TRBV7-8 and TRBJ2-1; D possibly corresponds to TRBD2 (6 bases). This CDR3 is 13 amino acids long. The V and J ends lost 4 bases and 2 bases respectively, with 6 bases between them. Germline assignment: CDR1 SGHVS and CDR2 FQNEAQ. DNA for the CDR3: TGTGCCAGCAGCTCGGGAGCCTACAATGAGCAGTTCTTC. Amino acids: CASSSGAYNEQFF.

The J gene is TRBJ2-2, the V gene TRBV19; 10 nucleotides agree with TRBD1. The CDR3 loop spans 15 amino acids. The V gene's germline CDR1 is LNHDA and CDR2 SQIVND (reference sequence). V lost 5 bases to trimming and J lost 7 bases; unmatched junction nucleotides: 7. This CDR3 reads CASSPDRGHNGELFF. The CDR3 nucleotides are TGTGCCAGTAGTCCAGACAGGGGGCATAACGGGGAGCTGTTTTTT.

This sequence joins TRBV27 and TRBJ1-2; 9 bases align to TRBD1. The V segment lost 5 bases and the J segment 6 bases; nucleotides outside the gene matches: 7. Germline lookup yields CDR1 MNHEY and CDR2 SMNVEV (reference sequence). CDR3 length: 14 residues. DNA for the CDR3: TGTGCCAGCAGTCTCGGGACAGGGATCGATGGCTACACCTTC. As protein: CASSLGTGIDGYTF.

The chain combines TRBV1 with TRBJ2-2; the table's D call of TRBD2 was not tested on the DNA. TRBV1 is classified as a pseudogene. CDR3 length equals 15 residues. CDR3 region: CTSSQAGANTGELFF. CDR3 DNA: TGCACCAGCAGCCAAGCGGGGGCGAACACCGGGGAGCTGTTTTTT.

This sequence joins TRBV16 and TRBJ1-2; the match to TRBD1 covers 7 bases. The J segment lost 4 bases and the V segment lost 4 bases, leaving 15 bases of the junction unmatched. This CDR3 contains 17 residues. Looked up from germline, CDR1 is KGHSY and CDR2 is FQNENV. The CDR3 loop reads CASSPLALGQVVYGYTF. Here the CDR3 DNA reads TGTGCCAGCAGCCCATTGGCTCTAGGACAGGTCGTCTATGGCTACACCTTC. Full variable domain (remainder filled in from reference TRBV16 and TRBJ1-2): GEEVAQTPKHLVRGEGQKAKLYCAPIKGHSYVFWYQQVLKNEFKFLISFQNENVFDETGMPKERFSAKCLPNSPCSLEIQATKLEDSAVYFCASSPLALGQVVYGYTFGSGTRLTVV.

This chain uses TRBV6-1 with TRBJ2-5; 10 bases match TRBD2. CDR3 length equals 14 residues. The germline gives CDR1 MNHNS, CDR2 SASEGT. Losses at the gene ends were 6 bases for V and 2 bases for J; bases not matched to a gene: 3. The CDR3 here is CASSELAGQETQYF. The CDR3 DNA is TGTGCCAGCAGCGAACTAGCGGGGCAAGAGACCCAGTACTTC.

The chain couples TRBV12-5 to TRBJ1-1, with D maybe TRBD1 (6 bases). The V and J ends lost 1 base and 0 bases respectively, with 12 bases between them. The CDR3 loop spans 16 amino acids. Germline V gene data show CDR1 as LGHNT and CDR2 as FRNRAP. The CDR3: CASGLALRGMNTEAFF. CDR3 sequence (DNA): TGTGCTAGTGGTTTGGCCCTGAGGGGGATGAACACTGAAGCTTTCTTT.

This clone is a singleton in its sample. This chain's CDR3 is CSVLGPGYEKLFF. CDR3 sequence (DNA): TGCAGCGTCCTCGGTCCCGGGTATGAAAAACTGTTTTTT. The V call is TRBV29-1, the J call TRBJ1-4; D uncertain. The CDR3 contains 13 residues. Trimming took 6 bases from V and 6 from J, leaving 14 bases between them. The germline CDR1 and CDR2 sequences are SQVTM and ANQGSEA.

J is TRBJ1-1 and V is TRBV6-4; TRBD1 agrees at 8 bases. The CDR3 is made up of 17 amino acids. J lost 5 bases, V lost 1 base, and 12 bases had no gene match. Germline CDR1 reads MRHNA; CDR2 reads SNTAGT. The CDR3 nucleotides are TGTGCCAGCAGTGACTTCGGACAGGGAGTTCGAAGGACTGAAGCTTTCTTT. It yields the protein CASSDFGQGVRRTEAFF.

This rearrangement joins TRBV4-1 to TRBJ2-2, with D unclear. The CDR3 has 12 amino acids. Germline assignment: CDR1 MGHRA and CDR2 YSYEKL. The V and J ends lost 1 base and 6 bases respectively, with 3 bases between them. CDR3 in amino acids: CASSQVAGELFF. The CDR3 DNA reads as TGCGCCAGCAGCCAAGTAGCCGGGGAGCTGTTTTTT.

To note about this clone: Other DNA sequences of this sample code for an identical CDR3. CDR3: CASSVGGSAYEQYF. The CDR3 region has the DNA TGTGCCAGCAGCGTAGGCGGGTCCGCCTACGAGCAGTACTTC. The chain has TRBV9 and TRBJ2-7, with D perhaps matching TRBD2 (5 bases). The CDR3 sequence is 14 residues long. Germline lookup yields CDR1 SGDLS and CDR2 YYNGEE. V lost 0 bases, J lost 2 bases, and 9 bases lay in between.

The CDR3 DNA is TGTGCCAGCAGCTTCTTAGAGTACAATGAGCAGTTCTTC. Translation gives CASSFLEYNEQFF. The chain is built from TRBV7-9 and TRBJ2-1; D gene uncertain. Germline CDR1 is SEHNR and CDR2 is FQNEAQ (reference sequence). V was clipped by 3 bases and J by 4 bases, with 7 bases between them. The CDR3 runs 13 residues.

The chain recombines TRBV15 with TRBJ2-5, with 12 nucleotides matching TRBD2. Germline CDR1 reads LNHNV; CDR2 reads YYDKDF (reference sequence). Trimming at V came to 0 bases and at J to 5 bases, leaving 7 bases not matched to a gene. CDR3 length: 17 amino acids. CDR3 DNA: TGTGCCACCAGCAGAGAGGCTAGCGGGAGGGTCCTGGAGACCCAGTACTTC. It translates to CATSREASGRVLETQYF.

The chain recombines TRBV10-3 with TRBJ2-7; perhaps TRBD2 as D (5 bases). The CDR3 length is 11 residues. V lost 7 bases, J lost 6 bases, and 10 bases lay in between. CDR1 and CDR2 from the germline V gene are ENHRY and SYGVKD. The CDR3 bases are TGTGCCATCACCGAGGGTGGCGAGCAGTACTTC. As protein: CAITEGGEQYF.

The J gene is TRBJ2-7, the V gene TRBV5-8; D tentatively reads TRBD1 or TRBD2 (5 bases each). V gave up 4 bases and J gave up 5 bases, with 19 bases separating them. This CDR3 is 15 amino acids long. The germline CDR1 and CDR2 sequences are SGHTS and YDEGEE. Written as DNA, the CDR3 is TGTGCCAGCAGCCCAAAAGGGGCGAGGGTCCACGAGCAGTACTTC. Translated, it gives CASSPKGARVHEQYF.

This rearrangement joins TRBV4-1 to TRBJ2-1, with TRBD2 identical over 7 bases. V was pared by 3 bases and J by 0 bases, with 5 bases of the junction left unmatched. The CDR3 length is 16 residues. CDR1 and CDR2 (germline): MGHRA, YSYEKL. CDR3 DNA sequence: TGCGCCAGCAGCCACCCTAGCGGATACTCCTACAATGAGCAGTTCTTC. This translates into CASSHPSGYSYNEQFF.

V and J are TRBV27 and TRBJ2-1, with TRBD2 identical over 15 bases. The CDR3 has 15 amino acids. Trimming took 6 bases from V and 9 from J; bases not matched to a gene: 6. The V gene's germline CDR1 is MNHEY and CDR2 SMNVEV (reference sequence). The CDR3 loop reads CASRAGLAGGGEQFF. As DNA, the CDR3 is TGTGCCAGCAGGGCGGGACTAGCGGGAGGCGGTGAGCAGTTCTTC.

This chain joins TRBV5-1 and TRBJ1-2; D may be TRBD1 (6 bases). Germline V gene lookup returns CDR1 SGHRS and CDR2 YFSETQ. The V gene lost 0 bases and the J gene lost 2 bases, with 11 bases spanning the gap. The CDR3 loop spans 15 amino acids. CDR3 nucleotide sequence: TGCGCCAGCAGCTTGGAAGGCAGGGGAAACTATGGCTACACCTTC. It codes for CASSLEGRGNYGYTF.

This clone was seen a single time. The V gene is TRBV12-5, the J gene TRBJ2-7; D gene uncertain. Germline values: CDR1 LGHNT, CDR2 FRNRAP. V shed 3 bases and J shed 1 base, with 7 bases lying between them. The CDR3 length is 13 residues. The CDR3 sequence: CASGFWSSYEQYF. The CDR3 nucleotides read TGTGCTAGTGGTTTTTGGTCTTCCTACGAGCAGTACTTC. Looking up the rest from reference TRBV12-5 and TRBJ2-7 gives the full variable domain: DARVTQTPRHKVTEMGQEVTMRCQPILGHNTVFWYRQTMMQGLELLAYFRNRAPLDDSGMPKDRFSAEMPDATLATLKIQPSEPRDSAVYFCASGFWSSYEQYFGPGTRLTVT.